This TCR beta chain was recovered during a study of tumor-infiltrating lymphocytes in primary liver carcinoma (dated by TCRdb to 2015 to 2018). In the study overall: Between late 2015 and early 2016, a handful of patients in China with histopathologically diagnosed primary liver carcinoma had surgical resection. Hepatocellular carcinoma (four) or combined HCC and intrahepatic cholangiocarcinoma (one) was present in the five patients, who were three men and two women aged 30 to 69 years. The five patients had tumors staged T1-T3 N0M0, with maximum diameters ranging from about 4.2 to 11 cm. Each sample produced roughly 3.65 to 7.13 million productive TCRbeta reads, and read depth showed no significant difference between tissue types. The study combined TCRbeta repertoire sequencing, expression microarrays and whole-exome sequencing across five regions of each liver tumor, with adjacent normal tissue and blood. A total of some 35 specimens from 5 patients underwent TCRbeta repertoire sequencing, comprising 25 tumor regions, 5 adjacent noncancerous liver tissues and 5 peripheral blood samples. Repertoires from technical replicates were highly reproducible, with mean shared-clone rates near 0.89 and correlation coefficients above 0.98.

Blood RNA was extracted from unsorted whole blood using TRIzol reagent, and germline DNA was obtained with the DNeasy Blood & Tissue kit. At the time of sampling, the patients had chronic HBV infection and had not received any treatment. About 4 milliliters of peripheral blood were collected into K2EDTA tubes before surgery. The research as a whole found: Only the TCR beta chain was sequenced, so true repertoire diversity is likely underestimated because unpaired alpha chains were not captured. Compared with blood, tumors had a significantly larger share of the repertoire taken up by the top 250 clones (p = 0.039). Repertoire overlap was higher between tumor regions (mean around 35%) than tumor-adjacent (17%) or tumor-blood (about 14%) pairs, consistent with antigen-driven expansion. With just a few patients in the study, the authors point out that the findings should be validated in a larger study. Since the samples were bulk and unsorted, there was no way to compare CD4+ and CD8+ T cell repertoires.

A constant-region primer and ProtoScript II reverse transcriptase were used to reverse-transcribe TCRbeta-specific cDNA from about 500 ng total RNA. The TCRbeta libraries were prepared through three rounds of nested multiplex PCR following a slightly modified ARM-PCR procedure. Each of the first two PCR rounds ran for about 10 cycles and used multiplex TRBV1-TRBV30 forward primers together with a Cbeta reverse primer. A final 25-cycle PCR with Deep VentR polymerase added sample barcodes and Illumina adapters. Amplicons of 200-500 bp were gel-purified with a QIAquick gel extraction kit before sequencing. TCRbeta amplicons were sequenced on an Illumina HiSeq 2500 with 250-bp paired-end reads. Per the authors' processing: To recover full CDR3 sequences, reads were quality-trimmed using Trimmomatic v0.33 and paired reads were then merged using FLASH v1.2.11. V, D and J germline segments were assigned to the rearranged TCRbeta sequences using MiGEC v1.2.1b. VDJtools v1.0.0 computed clonotype statistics and Shannon-Wiener diversity indices. To reduce sampling bias, subsequent analyses other than the diversity analysis used only the 250 most abundant clonotypes in each sample. TCRdb reanalyzed the raw reads on its own, using fastp at Q25 for trimming and MiXCR for clone calling, and kept in-frame beta chains. Each CDR3 protein appears once, grouped with its most common genes and DNA. It is TCRdb's table, rather than the study itself, that gives the V and J calls and clone size. This sample comprises almost 200,000 distinct CDR3 sequences, about 61% of them detected only once. The ten largest account for approximately 6.6% of the sample.

CDR1 and CDR2 are drawn from the germline V gene: MGHRA, YSYEKL. The CDR3 spans 15 residues, from the cysteine through the phenylalanine. Only CDR3 DNA is held: 45 bases, read in frame from base 1. A note on this clonotype: This receptor's antigen is unknown. A read error may produce the germline difference seen at one junction end.

The clonotype was recovered from an older woman with primary liver carcinoma and hepatitis B virus infection. The sequencing input was peripheral blood. The rearrangement joined TRBV4-1 to TRBJ2-1; perhaps TRBD2 is the D gene, with 6 bases matching. This receptor has the CDR3 CASGHGGALWNEQFF. The nucleotide sequence is given as TGCGCCAGCGGCCACGGCGGGGCCCTATGGAATGAGCAGTTCTTC.